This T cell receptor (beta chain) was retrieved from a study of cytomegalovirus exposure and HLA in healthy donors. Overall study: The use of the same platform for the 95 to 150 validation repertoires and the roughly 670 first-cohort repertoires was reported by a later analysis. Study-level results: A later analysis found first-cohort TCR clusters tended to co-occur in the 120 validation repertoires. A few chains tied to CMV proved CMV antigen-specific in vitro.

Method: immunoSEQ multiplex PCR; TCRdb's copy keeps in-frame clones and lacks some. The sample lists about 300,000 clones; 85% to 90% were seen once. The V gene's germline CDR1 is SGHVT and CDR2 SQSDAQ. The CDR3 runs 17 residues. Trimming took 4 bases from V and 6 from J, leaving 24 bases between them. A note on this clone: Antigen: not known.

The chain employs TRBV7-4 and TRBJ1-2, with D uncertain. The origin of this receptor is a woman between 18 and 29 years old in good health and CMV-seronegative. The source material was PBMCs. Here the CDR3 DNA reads TGTGCCAGCAGCTGCGGTCGAATTTGGAGGCGCCTCGATGGCTACACCTTC. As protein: CASSCGRIWRRLDGYTF.